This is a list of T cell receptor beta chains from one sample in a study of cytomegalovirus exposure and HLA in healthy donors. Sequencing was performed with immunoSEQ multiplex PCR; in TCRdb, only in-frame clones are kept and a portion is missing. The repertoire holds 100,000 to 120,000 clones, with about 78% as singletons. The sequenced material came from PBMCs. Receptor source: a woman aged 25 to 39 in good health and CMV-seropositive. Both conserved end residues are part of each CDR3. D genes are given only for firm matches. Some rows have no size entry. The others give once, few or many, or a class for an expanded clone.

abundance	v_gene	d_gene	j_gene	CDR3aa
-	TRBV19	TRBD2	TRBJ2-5	CASSFSGGSGVRETQYF
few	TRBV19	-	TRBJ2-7	CASSILRTTIHEQYF
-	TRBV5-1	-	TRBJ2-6	CASSFFSGASSGANVLTF
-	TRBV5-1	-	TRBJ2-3	CASSPSEPKDTQYF
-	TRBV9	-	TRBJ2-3	CASSVRQGTDTQYF
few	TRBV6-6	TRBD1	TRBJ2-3	CASSGGQGVTDTQYF
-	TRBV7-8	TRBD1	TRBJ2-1	CASSLALGQSSYNEQFF
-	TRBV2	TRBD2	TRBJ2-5	CASSGEAGAGETQYF
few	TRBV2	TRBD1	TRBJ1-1	CASRGVKGAGGEAFF
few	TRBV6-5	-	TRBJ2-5	CASSYLDRKQETQYF
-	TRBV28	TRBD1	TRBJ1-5	CASNSRKPPPGQGARAWDQPQHF
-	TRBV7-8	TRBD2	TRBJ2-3	CASSRRLAGGSDTQYF
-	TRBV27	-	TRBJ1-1	CASSLSRNTEAFF
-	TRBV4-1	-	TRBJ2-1	CASSQESRRSHNNEQFF
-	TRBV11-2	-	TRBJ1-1	CASSLVPGSLNTEAFF
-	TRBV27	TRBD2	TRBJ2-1	CASSLLKASGGASGEQFF